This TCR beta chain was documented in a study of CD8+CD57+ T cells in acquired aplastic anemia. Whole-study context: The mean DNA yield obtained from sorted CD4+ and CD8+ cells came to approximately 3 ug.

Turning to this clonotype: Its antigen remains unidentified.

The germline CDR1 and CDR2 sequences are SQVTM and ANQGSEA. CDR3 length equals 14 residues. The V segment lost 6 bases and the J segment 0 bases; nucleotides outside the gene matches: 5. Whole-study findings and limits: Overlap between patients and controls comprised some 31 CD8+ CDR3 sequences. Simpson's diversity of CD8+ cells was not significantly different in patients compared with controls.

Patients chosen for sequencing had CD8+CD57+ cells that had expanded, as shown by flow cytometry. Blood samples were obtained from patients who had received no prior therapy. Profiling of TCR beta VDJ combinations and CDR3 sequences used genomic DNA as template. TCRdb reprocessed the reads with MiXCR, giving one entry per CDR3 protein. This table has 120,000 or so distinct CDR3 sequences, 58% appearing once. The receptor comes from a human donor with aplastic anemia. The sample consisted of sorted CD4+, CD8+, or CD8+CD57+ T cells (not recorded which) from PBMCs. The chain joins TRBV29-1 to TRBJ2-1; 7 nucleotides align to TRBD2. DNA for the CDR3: TGCAGCGTCGGACTAGGGAGCTCCTACAATGAGCAGTTCTTC. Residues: CSVGLGSSYNEQFF.